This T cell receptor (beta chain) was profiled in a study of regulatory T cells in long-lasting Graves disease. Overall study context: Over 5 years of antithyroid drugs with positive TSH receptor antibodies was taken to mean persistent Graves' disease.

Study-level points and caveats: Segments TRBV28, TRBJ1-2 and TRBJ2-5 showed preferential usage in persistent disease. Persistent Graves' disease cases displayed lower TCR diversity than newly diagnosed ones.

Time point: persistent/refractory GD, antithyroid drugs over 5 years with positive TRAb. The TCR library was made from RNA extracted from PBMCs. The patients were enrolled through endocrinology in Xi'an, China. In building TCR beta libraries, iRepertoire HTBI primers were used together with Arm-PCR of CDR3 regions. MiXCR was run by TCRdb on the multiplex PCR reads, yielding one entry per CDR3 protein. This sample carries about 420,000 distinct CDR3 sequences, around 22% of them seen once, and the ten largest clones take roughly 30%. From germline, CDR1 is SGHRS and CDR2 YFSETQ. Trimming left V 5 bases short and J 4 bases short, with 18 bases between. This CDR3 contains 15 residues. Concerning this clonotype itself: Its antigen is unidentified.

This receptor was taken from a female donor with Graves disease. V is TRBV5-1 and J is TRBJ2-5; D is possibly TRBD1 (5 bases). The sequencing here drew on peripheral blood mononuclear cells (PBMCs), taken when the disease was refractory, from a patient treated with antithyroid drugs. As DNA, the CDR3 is TGCGCCAGCAGTTCTGTGAGTTTGGGGCGAGAGACCCAGTACTTC. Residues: CASSSVSLGRETQYF. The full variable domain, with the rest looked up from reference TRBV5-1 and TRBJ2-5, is KAGVTQTPRYLIKTRGQQVTLSCSPISGHRSVSWYQQTPGQGLQFLFEYFSETQRNKGNFPGRFSGRQFSNSRSEMNVSTLELGDSALYLCASSSVSLGRETQYFGPGTRLLVL.